This T cell receptor (beta chain) was obtained from a study of control samples from healthy donors and cancer patients. The CDR3 is made up of 13 amino acids. The trim removed 1 base at V and 8 bases at J, leaving 4 bases unmatched. The V gene's germline CDR1 is SGHNT and CDR2 YYREEE (reference sequence). TCRdb keeps only in-frame clones here, not all; method: immunoSEQ multiplex PCR. The sample shows fewer than 200,000 clones, roughly 91% of them seen only once. The clonotype originates from a man aged 18 to 35 in good health. The sequencing sample was made of blood. The gene calls are TRBV5-4 and TRBJ1-1, with 8 bases aligning to TRBD1. CDR3 protein: CASSLPGQVEAFF. The CDR3, as DNA: TGTGCCAGCAGCTTGCCGGGACAGGTCGAAGCTTTCTTT.